The T cell receptor beta chain under discussion was sequenced for a study of CD8 T cells in ankylosing spondylitis. Study-level points and caveats: The study identified a TCR beta motif of 7 or 8 highly homologous variants that appeared characteristic of ankylosing spondylitis blood. Reactive arthritis synovial fluid and blood previously showed some of these motif variants.

This clonotype was detected ten times or more. No antigen is known for it. V was shortened by 3 bases and J by 0 bases, with 8 bases between the two germline ends. This CDR3 contains 13 residues. Germline CDR1 SQVTM, CDR2 ANQGSEA. Making the TCR beta libraries involved quantitative 5'-RACE with molecular barcodes. A single record per CDR3 protein comes from TCRdb applying MiXCR to the 5' RACE reads. The sample shows around 250,000 distinct CDR3 sequences, about 10% of them seen only once. This receptor was identified in a male donor with ankylosing spondylitis or in good health (not recorded which). Sequencing was performed on blood, either unsorted or a sorted T cell fraction (not recorded which). The chain joins TRBV29-1 to TRBJ1-1; D gene uncertain. Written as DNA, the CDR3 is TGCAGCGTTGACTCCGAAATGAACACTGAAGCTTTCTTT. This translates into CSVDSEMNTEAFF.